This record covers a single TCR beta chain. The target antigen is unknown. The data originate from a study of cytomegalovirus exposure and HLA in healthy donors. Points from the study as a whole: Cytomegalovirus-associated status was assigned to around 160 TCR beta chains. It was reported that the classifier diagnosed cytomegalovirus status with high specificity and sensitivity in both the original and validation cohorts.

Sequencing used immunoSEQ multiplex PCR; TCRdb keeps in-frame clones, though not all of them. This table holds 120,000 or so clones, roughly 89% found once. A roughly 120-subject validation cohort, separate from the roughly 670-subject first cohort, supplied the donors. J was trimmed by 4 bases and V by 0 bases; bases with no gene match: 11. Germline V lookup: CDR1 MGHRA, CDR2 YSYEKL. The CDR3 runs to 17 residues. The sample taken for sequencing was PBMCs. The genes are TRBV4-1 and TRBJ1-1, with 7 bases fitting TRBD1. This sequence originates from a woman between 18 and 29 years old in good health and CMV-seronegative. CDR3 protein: CASSQDKWQGVPTEAFF. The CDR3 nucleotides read TGCGCCAGCAGCCAAGATAAATGGCAGGGGGTCCCCACTGAAGCTTTCTTT.